This T cell receptor beta chain was sequenced in a study of regulatory T cells in long-lasting Graves disease. Germline V lookup: CDR1 MNHEY, CDR2 SVGEGT. Deletions cut 5 bases from V and 4 bases from J, with 18 bases between. The CDR3 has 15 amino acids. With iRepertoire HTBI primers and Arm-PCR of CDR3 regions, TCR beta libraries were built. From the multiplex PCR reads, TCRdb called clonotypes with MiXCR, one entry per CDR3 protein. Seen here are 680,000 or so distinct CDR3 sequences, under 20% observed once, and the top ten hold 15% to 20%. Specified time point: newly diagnosed GD, antithyroid drugs for less than 3 months. Isolated PBMC RNA provided the starting material for the TCR library. The table lists this clonotype with a few counts. This same sample was also part of a study on T cells in Graves' hyperthyroidism and ophthalmopathy.

The material was peripheral blood mononuclear cells (PBMCs), obtained at new diagnosis, from a patient treated with antithyroid drugs. This chain links TRBV6-2 or TRBV6-3 with TRBJ2-7; D remains ambiguous. The TCR sequence derives from a woman younger than 45 with Graves disease. The CDR3 DNA follows: TGTGCCAGCAGTGAGTTCAACGGTGGAAGGTACGAGCAGTACTTC. Translating it yields CASSEFNGGRYEQYF.